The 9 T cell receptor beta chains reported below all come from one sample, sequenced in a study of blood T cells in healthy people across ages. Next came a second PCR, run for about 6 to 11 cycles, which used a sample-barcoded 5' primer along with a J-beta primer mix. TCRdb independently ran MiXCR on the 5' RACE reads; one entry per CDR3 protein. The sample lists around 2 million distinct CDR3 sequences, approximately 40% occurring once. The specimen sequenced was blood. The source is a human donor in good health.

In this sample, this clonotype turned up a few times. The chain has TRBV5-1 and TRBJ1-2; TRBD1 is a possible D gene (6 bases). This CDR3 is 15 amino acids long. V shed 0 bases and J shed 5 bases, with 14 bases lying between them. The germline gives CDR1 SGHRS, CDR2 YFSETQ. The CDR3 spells CASSLAQEGVYGYTF. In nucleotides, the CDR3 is TGCGCCAGCAGCTTGGCCCAGGAGGGGGTTTATGGCTACACCTTC. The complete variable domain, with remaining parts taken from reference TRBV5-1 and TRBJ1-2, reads KAGVTQTPRYLIKTRGQQVTLSCSPISGHRSVSWYQQTPGQGLQFLFEYFSETQRNKGNFPGRFSGRQFSNSRSEMNVSTLELGDSALYLCASSLAQEGVYGYTFGSGTRLTVV.

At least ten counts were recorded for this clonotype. The CDR3 coding sequence is TGTGCCAGCAGTTACGGAGCGGGGATTATCTCCTACAATGAGCAGTTCTTC. Translating it yields CASSYGAGIISYNEQFF. The chain combines TRBV6-6 with TRBJ2-1, with TRBD2 matching over 7 bases. The ends lost 2 bases at V and 0 bases at J; junction bases unmatched: 7. This CDR3 comprises 17 residues. Germline V gives CDR1 MNHNY, CDR2 SVGAGI (reference sequence).

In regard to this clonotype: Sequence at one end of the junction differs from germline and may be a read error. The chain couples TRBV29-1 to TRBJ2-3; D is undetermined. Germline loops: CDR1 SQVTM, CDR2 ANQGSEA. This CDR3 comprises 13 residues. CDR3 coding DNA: TGCAACGTTGAACTGGCCCGAACGGATACGCAGTATTTT. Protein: CNVELARTDTQYF.

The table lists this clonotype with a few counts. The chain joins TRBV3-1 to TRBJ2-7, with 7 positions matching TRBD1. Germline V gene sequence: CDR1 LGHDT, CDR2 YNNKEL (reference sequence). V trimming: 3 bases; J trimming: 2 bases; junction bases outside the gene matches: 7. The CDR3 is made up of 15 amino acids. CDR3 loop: CASSQGGGTAYEQYF. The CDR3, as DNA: TGTGCCAGCAGCCAGGGTGGTGGGACAGCCTACGAGCAGTACTTC.

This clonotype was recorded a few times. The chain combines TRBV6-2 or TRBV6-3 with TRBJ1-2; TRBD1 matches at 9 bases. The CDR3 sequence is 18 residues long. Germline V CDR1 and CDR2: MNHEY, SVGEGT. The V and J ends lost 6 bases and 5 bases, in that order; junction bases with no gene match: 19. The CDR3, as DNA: TGTGCCAGCAGCTCATCGATCGACAGGGGGGGGCCCCTGTATGGCTACACCTTC. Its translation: CASSSSIDRGGPLYGYTF.

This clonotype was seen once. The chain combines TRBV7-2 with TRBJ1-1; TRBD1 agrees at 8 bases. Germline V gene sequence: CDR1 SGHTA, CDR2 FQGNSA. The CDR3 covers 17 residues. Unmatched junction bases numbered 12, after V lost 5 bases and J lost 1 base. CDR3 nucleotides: TGTGCCAGCAGCCGATACAGTCTGGGACAGGCGAACACTGAAGCTTTCTTT. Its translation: CASSRYSLGQANTEAFF.

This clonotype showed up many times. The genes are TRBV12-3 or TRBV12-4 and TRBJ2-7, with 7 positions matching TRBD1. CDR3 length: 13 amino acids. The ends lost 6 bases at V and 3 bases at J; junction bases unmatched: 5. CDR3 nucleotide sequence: TGTGCCAGCAGCTTGTACAGGGGCTACGAGCAGTACTTC. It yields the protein CASSLYRGYEQYF.

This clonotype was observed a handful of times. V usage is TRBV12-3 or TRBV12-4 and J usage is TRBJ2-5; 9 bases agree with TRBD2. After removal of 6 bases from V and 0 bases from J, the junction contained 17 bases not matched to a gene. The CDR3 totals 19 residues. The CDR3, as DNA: TGTGCCAGCAGCAGACTCTGGGTAGCGGGGGCCGAGTACCAAGAGACCCAGTACTTC. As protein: CASSRLWVAGAEYQETQYF.

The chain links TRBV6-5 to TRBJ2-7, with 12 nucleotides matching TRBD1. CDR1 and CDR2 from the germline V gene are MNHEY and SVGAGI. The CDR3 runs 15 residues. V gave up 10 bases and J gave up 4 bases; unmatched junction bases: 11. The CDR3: CATNWGQGAYYEQYF. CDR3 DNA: TGTGCCACCAACTGGGGACAGGGGGCATATTACGAGCAGTACTTC.